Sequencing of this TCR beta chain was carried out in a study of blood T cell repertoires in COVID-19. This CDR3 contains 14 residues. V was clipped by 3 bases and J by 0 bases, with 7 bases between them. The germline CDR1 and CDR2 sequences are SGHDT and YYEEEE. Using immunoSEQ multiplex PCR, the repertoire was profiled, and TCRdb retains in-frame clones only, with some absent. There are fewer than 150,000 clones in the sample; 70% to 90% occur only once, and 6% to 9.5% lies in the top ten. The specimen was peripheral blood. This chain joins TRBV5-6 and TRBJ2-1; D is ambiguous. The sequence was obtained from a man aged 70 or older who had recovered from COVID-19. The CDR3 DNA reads TGTGCCAGCAGCTCTTGGGCCTCCTACAATGAGCAGTTCTTC. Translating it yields CASSSWASYNEQFF.